This T cell receptor beta chain was observed in a study of CD8+CD57+ T cells in acquired aplastic anemia. Across the study: Sorted cells (CD4+ and CD8+) yielded DNA amounts that averaged around 3.5 ug. Findings and limits, study-wide: Patients and controls had CD8+ Simpson's diversity values that were not significantly distinct.

With regard to this clonotype: The antigen remains unidentified.

For sequencing, patients were chosen who had shown expansion of CD8+CD57+ cells by flow cytometry. Patients had not yet gotten any therapy when their blood was taken for sampling. Both TCR beta VDJ combination and CDR3 sequence profiling were carried out. Genomic DNA was the template for this profiling. TCRdb reanalysed the reads using MiXCR and keeps one entry per CDR3 protein. There are over 150,000 distinct CDR3 sequences in the sample; around half occur only once, and 10% to 15% lies in the top ten. What was sequenced was sorted CD4+, CD8+, or CD8+CD57+ T cells (not recorded which) from PBMCs. The TCR originated in a human donor with aplastic anemia.

The CDR3 reads CASSLGVGRETQYF. The CDR3 DNA sequence: TGTGCCAGCAGTTTGGGGGTTGGGAGGGAGACCCAGTACTTC. The J gene is TRBJ2-5, the V gene TRBV28; the D gene is possibly TRBD2 (6 bases). Trimming stripped 3 bases from V and 5 bases from J, with 13 bases between. CDR3 length: 14 residues. Germline lookup yields CDR1 MDHEN and CDR2 SYDVKM.